The 16 T cell receptor beta chains in this list originate from one sample, sequenced in a study of T cells in Graves' hyperthyroidism and ophthalmopathy. Template material for amplifying TCR beta CDR3 regions consisted of RNA transcripts. RT-PCR in the first round (using the HTBI primer set) targeted the TCR CDR3. One entry per CDR3 protein, called by TCRdb with MiXCR from the multiplex PCR reads. The sample holds under 300,000 distinct CDR3 sequences, about 14% seen once. The specimen was blood. The receptors were sampled from a woman aged 30 to 39 with Graves' hyperthyroidism that later progressed to Graves' ophthalmopathy.

This clonotype occurred many times. V and J are TRBV18 and TRBJ2-3; unclear D gene. The CDR3 runs 11 residues. In germline, CDR1 is KGHSH, CDR2 LQKENI. V lost 3 bases to trimming and J lost 5 bases, with 3 bases between them. The CDR3 region has the DNA TGTGCCAGCTCACCTCAAGATACGCAGTATTTT. It specifies CASSPQDTQYF.

This sequence joins TRBV9 and TRBJ2-1; 10 bases are a match to TRBD2. This CDR3 has 19 residues. Trimming took 3 bases from V and 0 from J; bases not matched to a gene: 12. The germline CDR1 and CDR2 sequences are SGDLS and YYNGEE. The CDR3 loop reads CASSARTSGAVSSYNEQFF. CDR3 nucleotides: TGTGCCAGCAGCGCCCGGACTAGCGGAGCCGTGAGCTCCTACAATGAGCAGTTCTTC.

This clonotype was picked up many times. This sequence joins TRBV30 and TRBJ2-7, with a weak D call TRBD1 (5 bases). V dropped 3 bases and J dropped 7 bases, with 16 bases sitting between them. CDR3 length: 13 amino acids. Germline values: CDR1 GTSNPN, CDR2 SVGIG (reference sequence). The CDR3 bases are TGTGCCTGGAGGACTCAGGGCATCGGGGAGCAGTACTTC. Translation: CAWRTQGIGEQYF. The entire variable domain, with the rest obtained from reference TRBV30 and TRBJ2-7, is as follows: SQTIHQWPATLVQPVGSPLSLECTVEGTSNPNLYWYRQAAGRGLQLLFYSVGIGQISSEVPQNLSASRPQDRQFILSSKKLLLSDSGFYLCAWRTQGIGEQYFGPGTRLTVT.

This clonotype was counted at least ten times. V usage is TRBV6-1 and J usage is TRBJ1-5; 8 bases align to TRBD1. Germline V gene data show CDR1 as MNHNS and CDR2 as SASEGT. CDR3 length: 16 residues. J lost 2 bases, V lost 6 bases, and 9 bases had no gene match. The CDR3 DNA follows: TGTGCCAGCAGCGAATCGACAGGGGTAGGCAATCAGCCCCAGCATTTT. It translates to CASSESTGVGNQPQHF.

The chain recombines TRBV28 with TRBJ2-7, with D possibly TRBD2 on 6 matching bases. Trimming took 8 bases from V and 1 from J, leaving 12 bases between them. There are 13 residues in the CDR3. Germline V gives CDR1 MDHEN, CDR2 SYDVKM. The CDR3 loop is CASRGTPSYEQYF. The CDR3 region has the DNA TGTGCCAGCCGGGGGACGCCATCCTACGAGCAGTACTTC. Supplemented by reference TRBV28 and TRBJ2-7, the full variable domain reads DVKVTQSSRYLVKRTGEKVFLECVQDMDHENMFWYRQDPGLGLRLIYFSYDVKMKEKGDIPEGYSVSREKKERFSLILESASTNQTSMYLCASRGTPSYEQYFGPGTRLTVT.

The chain is built from TRBV9 and TRBJ1-2; D is undetermined. Germline CDR1 reads SGDLS; CDR2 reads YYNGEE. The CDR3 runs to 14 residues. Trimming pared 0 bases from V and 3 bases from J, leaving 9 bases between. The CDR3 reads CASSVDPPDYGYTF. The CDR3 DNA reads TGTGCCAGCAGCGTAGATCCCCCAGACTATGGCTACACCTTC.

The table lists this clonotype with many counts. The V call is TRBV27, the J call TRBJ2-7; D uncertain. The CDR3 sequence is 13 residues long. Germline V gives CDR1 MNHEY, CDR2 SMNVEV (reference sequence). The V gene lost 0 bases and the J gene lost 4 bases, with 7 bases spanning the gap. In DNA form, the CDR3 reads TGTGCCAGCAGTTTATCGAGGCTTTACGAGCAGTACTTC. This sequence encodes CASSLSRLYEQYF.

This clonotype was counted ten times or more. The chain links TRBV28 to TRBJ1-5; tentatively, D is TRBD1 (6 bases). The CDR3 sequence is 19 residues long. CDR1 is MDHEN and CDR2 is SYDVKM in the germline V gene. Trimming cost V 2 bases and J 2 bases, with 22 bases left between them. The CDR3 here is CASSLHSWQGIKGNQPQHF. In nucleotides, the CDR3 is TGTGCCAGCAGTTTACACTCGTGGCAGGGGATAAAGGGCAATCAGCCCCAGCATTTT. The variable domain in full, with the rest retrieved from reference TRBV28 and TRBJ1-5, is DVKVTQSSRYLVKRTGEKVFLECVQDMDHENMFWYRQDPGLGLRLIYFSYDVKMKEKGDIPEGYSVSREKKERFSLILESASTNQTSMYLCASSLHSWQGIKGNQPQHFGDGTRLSIL.

This clonotype was seen only a few times. The V gene is TRBV6-1, the J gene TRBJ1-5; D gene unclear. CDR3 size: 13 residues. Germline V gene lookup returns CDR1 MNHNS and CDR2 SASEGT. V lost 6 bases and J 7 bases, leaving 13 bases between the germline ends. The CDR3 DNA reads as TGTGCCAGCAGCGGACTGGCTAACCAGCCCCAGCATTTT. Protein: CASSGLANQPQHF.

This clonotype was seen repeatedly, ten times or more. The chain combines TRBV10-3 with TRBJ1-1, with no clear D. The CDR3 covers 15 residues. Germline V gene lookup returns CDR1 ENHRY and CDR2 SYGVKD. V shed 0 bases and J shed 5 bases, with 13 bases lying between them. The CDR3 nucleotides read TGTGCCATCAGTGAGTCCCTCTCCGGTGGGACTGAAGCTTTCTTT. It codes for CAISESLSGGTEAFF.

J is TRBJ2-5 and V is TRBV5-1, with 8 bases that match TRBD1. This CDR3 is 12 amino acids long. J was trimmed by 4 bases and V by 8 bases; bases with no gene match: 4. Germline CDR1 SGHRS, CDR2 YFSETQ. CDR3 sequence (DNA): TGCGCCAGTCGGACAGGGCGAGAGACCCAGTACTTC. It yields the protein CASRTGRETQYF.

The sample holds a few counts of this clonotype. A much larger clonotype is one base distant, so this may be a read error. The chain has TRBV12-3 or TRBV12-4 and TRBJ2-1; TRBD2 matches 8 bases. J was trimmed by 11 bases and V by 7 bases; bases with no gene match: 16. CDR3 length: 15 residues. CDR3 DNA: TGTGCCAGCATGGGGGCGGGAGGCACTGGGAATAAGCAGTTCTTC. It yields the protein CASMGAGGTGNKQFF.

This clonotype has a count of ten or more. The rearrangement links TRBV7-9 to TRBJ2-1; TRBD1 aligns across 8 bases. CDR3 size: 15 residues. With V trimmed by 7 bases and J by 6 bases, 11 bases remained unmatched. Germline V CDR1 and CDR2: SEHNR, FQNEAQ (reference sequence). The CDR3 DNA follows: TGTGCCAGCACGACTCCAGGGGGCCTAGCCAATGAGCAGTTCTTC. Residues: CASTTPGGLANEQFF. Complete variable domain (other parts from reference TRBV7-9 and TRBJ2-1): DTGVSQNPRHKITKRGQNVTFRCDPISEHNRLYWYRQTLGQGPEFLTYFQNEAQLEKSRLLSDRFSAERPKGSFSTLEIQRTEQGDSAMYLCASTTPGGLANEQFFGPGTRLTVL.

The table lists this clonotype with many counts. The V gene is TRBV11-3, the J gene TRBJ2-3; D perhaps matches TRBD1 (5 bases). This CDR3 is built from 12 residues. Per the germline V gene, CDR1 is SGHNT and CDR2 is YENEEA. Trimming left V 6 bases short and J 7 bases short, with 11 bases between. The CDR3 spells CASSQGTNTQYF. The CDR3 DNA follows: TGTGCCAGCAGTCAGGGTACGAATACGCAGTATTTT.

This clonotype has at least ten counts. The chain links TRBV12-3 or TRBV12-4 to TRBJ2-5, with a possible D match to TRBD2 (5 bases). V lost 9 bases, J lost 5 bases, and 10 bases lay in between. CDR3 length equals 11 residues. CDR3 sequence: CASSERETQYF. The CDR3 DNA follows: TGTGCCAGTAGCGAGAGGGAGACCCAGTACTTC.

J is TRBJ1-2 and V is TRBV4-1, with D possibly matching TRBD1 (6 bases). The germline V gene has CDR1 MGHRA and CDR2 YSYEKL. This CDR3 comprises 16 residues. The V gene lost 0 bases and the J gene lost 4 bases, with 15 bases spanning the gap. CDR3 bases: TGCGCCAGCAGCCAAGATGAGACAGGCCCTAGCTATGGCTACACCTTC. Translation: CASSQDETGPSYGYTF.